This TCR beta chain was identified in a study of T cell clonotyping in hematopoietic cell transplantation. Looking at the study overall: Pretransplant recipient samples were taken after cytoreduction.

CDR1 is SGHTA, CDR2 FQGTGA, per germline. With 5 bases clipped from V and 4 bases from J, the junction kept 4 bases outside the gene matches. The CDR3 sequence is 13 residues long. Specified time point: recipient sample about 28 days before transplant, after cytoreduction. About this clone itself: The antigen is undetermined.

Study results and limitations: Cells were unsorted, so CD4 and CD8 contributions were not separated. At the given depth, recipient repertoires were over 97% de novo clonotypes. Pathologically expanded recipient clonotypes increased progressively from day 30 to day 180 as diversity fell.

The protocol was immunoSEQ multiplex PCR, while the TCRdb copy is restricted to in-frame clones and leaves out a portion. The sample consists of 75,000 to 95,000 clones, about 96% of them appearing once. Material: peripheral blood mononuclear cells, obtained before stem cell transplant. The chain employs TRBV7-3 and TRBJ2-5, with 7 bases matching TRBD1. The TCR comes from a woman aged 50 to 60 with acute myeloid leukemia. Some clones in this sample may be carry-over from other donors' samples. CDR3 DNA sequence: TGTGCCAGCAGCCAGGACAGGAGAGAGACCCAGTACTTC. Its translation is CASSQDRRETQYF.